This T cell receptor (beta chain) appears in the sequencing data of a study of blood T cell repertoires in COVID-19. Study-wide background: Acute-phase and convalescent COVID-19 samples originated in the United States, Italy and Spain.

This clone was seen only a few times. Profiled with immunoSEQ multiplex PCR; TCRdb holds only in-frame clones, not every one. The sample comprises about 400,000 clones, roughly nine tenths of which are singletons, and 1.5% to 2% rests with the top ten. The TCR was taken from a woman younger than 45 who had recovered from COVID-19. The sample was PBMCs or T cells enriched from blood (not recorded which).

The CDR3 spells CASTPGHLQKVGYEQYF. The CDR3 DNA follows: TGCGCCAGCACCCCGGGACACCTACAAAAGGTGGGCTACGAGCAGTACTTC. This chain connects TRBV10-1 to TRBJ2-7; maybe TRBD1 (6 bases). With 7 bases removed from V and 3 bases from J, the gap between germline ends came to 25 bases. CDR1 is WNHNN, CDR2 SYGVQD, per germline (reference sequence). The CDR3 is made up of 17 amino acids.